The 21 T cell receptor beta chains below were found in one sample sequenced in a study of blood T cell repertoires in COVID-19. Repertoires were generated with immunoSEQ multiplex PCR, while TCRdb's copy carries only in-frame clones and drops some. This sample carries tens of thousands of clones, around 84% of them seen once, and the ten largest clones take about a tenth. What was sequenced was peripheral blood. These receptors all stem from an older man with active or convalescent COVID-19.

The chain employs TRBV5-1 and TRBJ1-1; D remains unclear. The CDR3 extends over 14 amino acids. The germline V gene encodes CDR1 SGHRS and CDR2 YFSETQ. Trimming pared 4 bases from V and 0 bases from J, leaving 10 bases between. The CDR3: CASSAGAMNTEAFF. The CDR3 bases are TGCGCCAGCAGCGCGGGTGCGATGAACACTGAAGCTTTCTTT. Supplemented by reference TRBV5-1 and TRBJ1-1, the full variable domain reads KAGVTQTPRYLIKTRGQQVTLSCSPISGHRSVSWYQQTPGQGLQFLFEYFSETQRNKGNFPGRFSGRQFSNSRSEMNVSTLELGDSALYLCASSAGAMNTEAFFGQGTRLTVV.

The chain joins TRBV6-5 to TRBJ2-7; 8 bases align to TRBD2. CDR1 and CDR2 (germline): MNHEY, SVGAGI. The trim removed 2 bases at V and 2 bases at J, leaving 8 bases unmatched. The CDR3 extends over 16 amino acids. CDR3 in amino acids: CASSYRAGLVPYEQYF. In nucleotides, the CDR3 is TGTGCCAGCAGTTACAGGGCGGGACTAGTGCCCTACGAGCAGTACTTC.

The chain employs TRBV4-1 and TRBJ1-2; TRBD1 might be the D (6 bases). The CDR3 runs to 15 residues. Germline V gives CDR1 MGHRA, CDR2 YSYEKL. V was shortened by 2 bases and J by 6 bases, with 16 bases between the two germline ends. CDR3 sequence reads: CASSQRPGGPDGYTF. The CDR3 bases are TGCGCCAGCAGCCAACGCCCGGGGGGGCCCGATGGCTACACCTTC.

The chain employs TRBV28 and TRBJ1-2, with unresolved D. The ends were cut back, 2 bases at V and 2 bases at J, with 6 bases in the middle. The CDR3 loop spans 13 amino acids. Germline lookup yields CDR1 MDHEN and CDR2 SYDVKM. The CDR3 reads CASSLLENYGYTF. CDR3 coding DNA: TGTGCCAGCAGTTTACTAGAAAACTATGGCTACACCTTC.

This chain joins TRBV6-6 and TRBJ1-6; D call uncertain. Germline V CDR1 and CDR2: MNHNY, SVGAGI (reference sequence). V lost 7 bases and J 7 bases, leaving 8 bases between the germline ends. The CDR3 runs to 12 residues. The CDR3 is CASNQQNSPLHF. The CDR3 nucleotides read TGTGCCAGCAACCAACAGAATTCACCCCTCCACTTT.

CDR3 sequence reads: CATSDATGGYRGYTF. The CDR3 region has the DNA TGTGCCACCAGTGATGCAACAGGGGGATATCGTGGCTACACCTTC. The rearrangement joins TRBV24-1 to TRBJ1-2; TRBD1 aligns across 8 bases. CDR1 is KGHDR, CDR2 SFDVKD, per germline. V dropped 3 bases and J dropped 7; count of bases not matched to a gene: 9. This CDR3 contains 15 residues.

The CDR3 here is CASSKNSNSYGYTF. The CDR3, as DNA: TGTGCCAGTAGTAAAAACAGCAATTCCTATGGCTACACCTTC. The V call is TRBV19, the J call TRBJ1-2; no clear D gene. The germline V gene has CDR1 LNHDA and CDR2 SQIVND (reference sequence). The CDR3 has 14 residues. Deletions cut 4 bases from V and 4 bases from J, with 13 bases between.

V gene TRBV6-2 or TRBV6-3 combines with J gene TRBJ2-6; D possibly corresponds to TRBD2 (6 bases). Per germline, CDR1 MNHEY and CDR2 SVGEGT. V gave up 2 bases and J gave up 2 bases, with 19 bases separating them. The CDR3 has 19 amino acids. CDR3 nucleotide sequence: TGTGCCAGCAGTTACCGAGAAGGAGCGGGCAGTGCTGGGGCCAACGTCCTGACTTTC. Translated, it gives CASSYREGAGSAGANVLTF.

The CDR3 bases are TGTGCCAGCAGCCAGCCCACGGGGACAGGGGGTAGGGGTGAGCAGTTCTTC. This gives the protein CASSQPTGTGGRGEQFF. V is TRBV3-1 (or the pseudogene TRBV3-2) and J is TRBJ2-1; 11 positions match TRBD1. CDR3 size: 17 residues. The V segment lost 3 bases and the J segment 9 bases; nucleotides outside the gene matches: 13. Germline V gene lookup returns CDR1 LGHDT and CDR2 YNNKEL (reference sequence).

The chain couples TRBV28 to TRBJ2-4; 9 bases match TRBD2. V lost 6 bases, J lost 10 bases, and 7 bases stayed unmatched. The CDR3 contains 13 residues. CDR1 is MDHEN, CDR2 SYDVKM, per germline. CDR3 amino acids: CASSSGTSWIQYF. CDR3 sequence (DNA): TGTGCCAGCAGCAGTGGGACTAGCTGGATTCAGTACTTC.

CDR3 sequence reads: CASRRLAGAALHNEQFF. The DNA of the CDR3 is TGTGCCAGCAGACGACTAGCGGGAGCCGCCCTCCACAATGAGCAGTTCTTC. The chain has TRBV5-8 and TRBJ2-1, with 12 bases lining up with TRBD2. Germline V gene lookup returns CDR1 SGHTS and CDR2 YDEGEE. The CDR3 loop spans 17 amino acids. The V segment lost 5 bases and the J segment 5 bases; nucleotides outside the gene matches: 11.

This chain joins TRBV30 and TRBJ2-3; 8 positions match TRBD1. The junction had 1 base not matched to a gene; V was cut back by 5 bases and J by 0 bases. CDR3 size: 13 residues. In germline, CDR1 is GTSNPN, CDR2 SVGIG (reference sequence). The DNA for the CDR3 is TGTGCCTGGGACAGGGGAAGCACAGATACGCAGTATTTT. Its translation: CAWDRGSTDTQYF.

This clone was seen only a few times. V gene TRBV6-2 or TRBV6-3 combines with J gene TRBJ2-3; 7 nucleotides agree with TRBD2. With 4 bases clipped from V and 2 bases from J, the junction kept 3 bases outside the gene matches. The CDR3 extends over 14 amino acids. Germline values: CDR1 MNHEY, CDR2 SVGEGT. The chain's CDR3 is CASSWTSLTDTQYF. For the CDR3, the DNA is TGTGCCAGCAGTTGGACTAGTCTCACAGATACGCAGTATTTT.

Comments on this clone: An end of the junction differs from the germline gene, which may be a read error. V gene TRBV7-3 combines with J gene TRBJ1-1, with TRBD1 as a possible D gene (5 bases). CDR1 is SGHTA and CDR2 is FQGTGA in the germline V gene. The CDR3 has 15 amino acids. The DNA for the CDR3 is TGTGCCAGCAGCGTAACAGGTCCGGGGAACACTGAAGCTTTCTTT. Encoded protein: CASSVTGPGNTEAFF.

The chain joins TRBV18 to TRBJ2-7, with D unclear. Germline V gene data show CDR1 as KGHSH and CDR2 as LQKENI. The CDR3 is 14 residues long. V was cut by 6 bases and J by 1 base, with 13 bases left in between. The DNA for the CDR3 is TGTGCCAGCTCCCTACCCCCAGGTTCCTACGAGCAGTACTTC. This sequence encodes CASSLPPGSYEQYF.

The chain links TRBV6-1 to TRBJ2-7; unclear D gene. The CDR3 is 14 residues long. Germline-derived CDR1 and CDR2 are MNHNS and SASEGT. V lost 6 bases, J lost 0 bases, and 12 bases lay in between. CDR3 DNA sequence: TGTGCCAGCAGAAACACAGCAAACTCCTACGAGCAGTACTTC. It translates to CASRNTANSYEQYF.

A single count supports this clone. Written as DNA, the CDR3 is TGTGCCAGCAGCAGCCAACAGTTACCTAATGAAAAACTGTTTTTT. Translating gives CASSSQQLPNEKLFF. The chain joins TRBV9 to TRBJ1-4; no definite D call. V lost 4 bases and J 3 bases, leaving 13 bases between the germline ends. The length of the CDR3 is 15 residues. Germline V gene sequence: CDR1 SGDLS, CDR2 YYNGEE.

This chain links TRBV3-1 (or the pseudogene TRBV3-2) with TRBJ1-1, with TRBD1 as a possible D gene (5 bases). The CDR3 covers 13 residues. Between the trimmed V and J ends, which lost 1 base and 10 bases, there was a span of 13 bases. From germline, CDR1 is LGHDT and CDR2 YNNKEL (reference sequence). The CDR3, as DNA: TGTGCCAGCAGCCAAGGTATCAGGGAAGGAGCTTTCTTT. Its protein product is CASSQGIREGAFF.

The V gene is TRBV27, the J gene TRBJ1-2; tentative D call: TRBD1 (6 bases). The CDR3 runs 13 residues. V was cut by 2 bases and J by 8 bases, with 12 bases left in between. Germline V gene sequence: CDR1 MNHEY, CDR2 SMNVEV (reference sequence). The CDR3 sequence is CASSLNRVLGYTF. CDR3 sequence (DNA): TGTGCCAGCAGTTTAAACAGGGTCTTGGGCTACACCTTC.

The chain links TRBV30 to TRBJ2-6; tentatively, D is TRBD1 (6 bases). The CDR3 runs to 13 residues. Germline V gives CDR1 GTSNPN, CDR2 SVGIG (reference sequence). The CDR3 DNA follows: TGTGCACAGGACAGCTCTGGGGCCAACGTCCTGACTTTC. This translates into CAQDSSGANVLTF.

The chain couples TRBV28 to TRBJ1-1, with D perhaps matching TRBD1 (5 bases). Between the trimmed V and J ends, which lost 8 bases and 11 bases, there was a span of 24 bases. Germline loops: CDR1 MDHEN, CDR2 SYDVKM. The CDR3 consists of 14 residues. CDR3: CASFVSGGSTEAFF. CDR3 nucleotides: TGTGCCAGCTTTGTTTCCGGGGGGTCTACGGAGGCTTTCTTT.